The next 31 T cell receptor beta chains were all read from a single sample in a study of blood T cell repertoires in COVID-19. Here immunoSEQ multiplex PCR was the method, and the copy in TCRdb shows in-frame clones only, minus some. This sample has some 340,000 clones; 85% to 95% occur once, and the top ten carry 3.5% to 5%. What was sequenced was PBMCs or T cells enriched from blood (not recorded which). Receptors originate from a woman between 25 and 40 years old who had been exposed to COVID-19.

This clone was counted once. The chain has TRBV5-1 and TRBJ1-2, with 9 bases aligning to TRBD1. CDR1 is SGHRS and CDR2 is YFSETQ in the germline V gene. The CDR3 is made up of 16 amino acids. V was pared by 1 base and J by 10 bases, with 14 bases of the junction left unmatched. CDR3: CASSLTRSRTGDTYTF. The CDR3 DNA sequence: TGCGCCAGCAGCTTGACCCGCTCACGGACAGGGGATACCTACACCTTC.

The gene calls are TRBV6-2 or TRBV6-3 and TRBJ1-2, with D uncertain. V was trimmed by 0 bases and J by 6 bases, leaving 11 bases between them. Germline CDR1 MNHEY, CDR2 SVGEGT. CDR3 size: 14 residues. This CDR3 is CASSYSIYSHGYTF. In nucleotides, the CDR3 is TGTGCCAGCAGTTACTCGATATACAGCCATGGCTACACCTTC.

This chain links TRBV4-1 with TRBJ2-1; 8 bases align to TRBD2. Germline V gene data show CDR1 as MGHRA and CDR2 as YSYEKL. CDR3 size: 15 residues. V lost 4 bases, J lost 1 base, and 3 bases stayed unmatched. The CDR3 loop is CASSRAGGSYNEQFF. The CDR3 region has the DNA TGCGCCAGCAGCCGTGCGGGGGGTTCCTACAATGAGCAGTTCTTC.

V usage is TRBV7-2 and J usage is TRBJ2-1; 14 bases align to TRBD2. The CDR3 covers 15 residues. Losses at the gene ends were 5 bases for V and 6 bases for J; bases not matched to a gene: 3. Per germline, CDR1 SGHTA and CDR2 FQGNSA. The DNA for the CDR3 is TGTGCCAGCAGCCGGACTAGCGGGAGGCCCAATGAGCAGTTCTTC. This sequence encodes CASSRTSGRPNEQFF.

V gene TRBV27 combines with J gene TRBJ2-5; the match to TRBD1 covers 9 bases. CDR1 is MNHEY, CDR2 SMNVEV, per germline (reference sequence). After removal of 6 bases from V and 5 bases from J, the junction contained 10 bases not matched to a gene. This CDR3 has 15 amino acids. The CDR3 loop reads CASSRPGQGVETQYF. The CDR3 nucleotides are TGTGCCAGCAGCCGTCCGGGACAGGGTGTGGAGACCCAGTACTTC.

This clone was found once. The CDR3 coding sequence is TGCGCCAGCTCTAACGGGGGGGCAAGAGAGACCCAGTACTTC. Residues: CASSNGGARETQYF. The chain carries TRBV5-1 and TRBJ2-5, with TRBD2 matching 8 bases. This CDR3 comprises 14 residues. The germline CDR1 and CDR2 sequences are SGHRS and YFSETQ. J lost 4 bases, V lost 7 bases, and 9 bases had no gene match.

This clone was observed once. This chain connects TRBV25-1 to TRBJ1-4; perhaps TRBD1 as D (6 bases). CDR3 length: 16 amino acids. Germline CDR1 reads MGHDK; CDR2 reads SYGVNS. V was trimmed by 4 bases and J by 8 bases, leaving 20 bases between them. CDR3 residues: CASSGTYRVGGEKLFF. As DNA, the CDR3 is TGTGCCAGCAGTGGAACTTACAGGGTTGGGGGAGAAAAACTGTTTTTT.

This chain joins TRBV7-2 and TRBJ1-2; D perhaps matches TRBD1 (5 bases). The CDR3 consists of 13 residues. Per germline, CDR1 SGHTA and CDR2 FQGNSA. The ends were cut back, 6 bases at V and 4 bases at J, with 12 bases in the middle. CDR3 region: CASSGAGLYGYTF. Written as DNA, the CDR3 is TGTGCCAGCAGTGGGGCAGGCCTCTATGGCTACACCTTC.

The chain is built from TRBV4-3 and TRBJ2-5; no clear D gene. CDR3 size: 14 residues. From germline, CDR1 is LGHNA and CDR2 YSLEER. Trimming stripped 6 bases from V and 1 base from J, with 12 bases between. CDR3 nucleotide sequence: TGCGCCAGCAGACAGTTTCTATTCCAAGAGACCCAGTACTTC. Its protein is CASRQFLFQETQYF.

This chain connects TRBV7-9 to TRBJ1-4, with unresolved D. The CDR3 is made up of 15 amino acids. V dropped 6 bases and J dropped 7 bases, with 18 bases sitting between them. Germline CDR1 reads SEHNR; CDR2 reads FQNEAQ (reference sequence). CDR3: CASSPMGGPGEKLFF. CDR3 nucleotides: TGTGCCAGCAGTCCCATGGGCGGGCCTGGTGAAAAACTGTTTTTT. Combining the CDR3 with reference TRBV7-9 and TRBJ1-4 gives the whole variable domain DTGVSQNPRHKITKRGQNVTFRCDPISEHNRLYWYRQTLGQGPEFLTYFQNEAQLEKSRLLSDRFSAERPKGSFSTLEIQRTEQGDSAMYLCASSPMGGPGEKLFFGSGTQLSVL.

J is TRBJ2-3 and V is TRBV6-2 or TRBV6-3, with a weak D call TRBD2 (6 bases). CDR3 length: 16 residues. Germline values: CDR1 MNHEY, CDR2 SVGEGT. The germline V and J ends were trimmed by 0 bases and 3 bases, with 13 bases remaining between them. In DNA form, the CDR3 reads TGTGCCAGCAGTTACTCAGGAGGGATTGGAACAGATACGCAGTATTTT. This encodes CASSYSGGIGTDTQYF.

This chain connects TRBV5-1 to TRBJ2-5; TRBD1 is a possible D gene (6 bases). Trimming removed 2 bases at V and 2 bases at J, with 16 bases between. This CDR3 is built from 16 residues. From germline, CDR1 is SGHRS and CDR2 YFSETQ. For the CDR3, the DNA is TGCGCCAGCAGCTTTTATGGGGGCCGACTGCAAGAGACCCAGTACTTC. This encodes CASSFYGGRLQETQYF.

The chain has TRBV7-6 and TRBJ2-7; 8 nucleotides agree with TRBD2. Losses at the gene ends were 2 bases for V and 6 bases for J; bases not matched to a gene: 6. Germline values: CDR1 SGHVS, CDR2 FNYEAQ. This CDR3 has 14 amino acids. The CDR3 region has the DNA TGTGCCAGCAGCTTAACACGCGGGGGGCGCGAGCAGTACTTC. Translation gives CASSLTRGGREQYF.

This clone was found once. V gene TRBV4-3 combines with J gene TRBJ1-6; the D gene is possibly TRBD1 (6 bases). This CDR3 spans 14 amino acids. V was clipped by 0 bases and J by 15 bases, with 15 bases between them. CDR1 and CDR2 (germline): LGHNA, YSLEER. The CDR3 here is CASSQESGGGDLHF. CDR3 nucleotide sequence: TGCGCCAGCAGCCAAGAATCGGGAGGGGGGGACCTCCACTTT.

The chain has TRBV10-3 and TRBJ1-6, with 7 bases aligning to TRBD1. Per germline, CDR1 ENHRY and CDR2 SYGVKD. The V gene end was trimmed by 5 bases and the J gene end by 4 bases; junction bases not matched to a gene: 2. The CDR3 sequence is 14 residues long. In DNA form, the CDR3 reads TGTGCCATCAGTCAGGACAGGTATAATTCACCCCTCCACTTT. It specifies CAISQDRYNSPLHF.

The rearrangement links TRBV4-1 to TRBJ2-7, with TRBD2 matching over 13 bases. CDR1 and CDR2 from the germline V gene are MGHRA and YSYEKL. The CDR3 contains 16 residues. V was clipped by 6 bases and J by 6 bases; unmatched bases: 11. Here the CDR3 DNA reads TGCGCCAGCAGTTATAGACTAGCGGGGGGCTCCGTCGAGCAGTACTTC. This sequence encodes CASSYRLAGGSVEQYF.

The J gene is TRBJ2-1, the V gene TRBV3-1 (or the pseudogene TRBV3-2); TRBD1 matches at 8 bases. The length of the CDR3 is 18 residues. Losses at the gene ends were 5 bases for V and 3 bases for J; bases not matched to a gene: 15. The V gene's germline CDR1 is LGHDT and CDR2 YNNKEL (reference sequence). CDR3 DNA sequence: TGTGCCAGCAGCAAAGTGTCAGGGGGCAGGTCCCGCTACAATGAGCAGTTCTTC. Amino acid sequence: CASSKVSGGRSRYNEQFF.

This chain uses TRBV7-5 with TRBJ1-1; TRBD1, as called in the table, went unchecked against the DNA. TRBV7-5 is listed as a pseudogene. The CDR3 has 15 residues. The DNA of the CDR3 is TGTGCCAGAAGCCCACCCCAGGGGATGAACACTGAAGCTTTCTTT. Amino acid sequence: CARSPPQGMNTEAFF.

The CDR3 DNA reads as TGTGCCAGCAGCTTACAGTTTGATGGAGCCTACGAGCAGTACTTC. This encodes CASSLQFDGAYEQYF. V gene TRBV11-2 combines with J gene TRBJ2-7; no definite D call. In germline, CDR1 is SGHAT, CDR2 FQNNGV. The length of the CDR3 is 15 residues. V lost 2 bases, J lost 2 bases, and 13 bases lay in between.

This sequence joins TRBV10-3 and TRBJ2-1, with 8 positions matching TRBD2. This CDR3 is 14 amino acids long. V was pared by 9 bases and J by 7 bases, with 11 bases of the junction left unmatched. Germline V gives CDR1 ENHRY, CDR2 SYGVKD. CDR3 in DNA: TGTGCCATTGGACTAGCTGGCGGGGGGAATGAGCAGTTCTTC. Translation gives CAIGLAGGGNEQFF.

The rearrangement joins TRBV6-1 to TRBJ2-4; tentative D call: TRBD1 (6 bases). The length of the CDR3 is 17 residues. Per the germline V gene, CDR1 is MNHNS and CDR2 is SASEGT. With 2 bases removed from V and 5 bases from J, the gap between germline ends came to 19 bases. DNA of the CDR3: TGTGCCAGCAGTGAAATTGTCGGGACATACATCCAAAACATTCAGTACTTC. Residues: CASSEIVGTYIQNIQYF.

The CDR3 bases are TGTGCCAGCAGTTACCGCTCGACAGGGGACTATGGCTACACCTTC. Its protein is CASSYRSTGDYGYTF. The J gene is TRBJ1-2, the V gene TRBV6-5; 8 bases align to TRBD1. CDR3 length equals 15 residues. Trimming cost V 2 bases and J 3 bases; bases outside gene matches: 5. The germline CDR1 and CDR2 sequences are MNHEY and SVGAGI.

The CDR3 DNA reads TGCGCCAGCAGCTTGTCCCGAGGGATGAACACTGAAGCTTTCTTT. It translates to CASSLSRGMNTEAFF. V usage is TRBV5-1 and J usage is TRBJ1-1, with D uncertain. There are 15 residues in the CDR3. The germline V gene has CDR1 SGHRS and CDR2 YFSETQ. V was cut by 1 base and J by 0 bases, with 10 bases left in between.

This chain joins TRBV7-9 and TRBJ2-1, with a weak D call TRBD1 (5 bases). V was shortened by 5 bases and J by 2 bases, with 13 bases between the two germline ends. The V gene's germline CDR1 is SEHNR and CDR2 FQNEAQ (reference sequence). The CDR3 length is 15 residues. CDR3 in DNA: TGTGCCAGCAGCGATCAGGGTGGCCCCTACAATGAGCAGTTCTTC. Its translation: CASSDQGGPYNEQFF.

The V and J genes are TRBV5-5 and TRBJ2-5, with D possibly TRBD2 on 6 matching bases. Germline CDR1 SGHKS, CDR2 YYEKEE (reference sequence). V lost 1 base and J lost 4, with 14 bases in between. CDR3 size: 15 residues. CDR3 protein: CASSLSVGGGETQYF. DNA of the CDR3: TGTGCCAGCAGCTTGAGCGTCGGGGGAGGAGAGACCCAGTACTTC.

This clone was seen once. The CDR3 bases are TGTGCCGCCGGGGGTTCGGAGCAGTTCTTC. Residues: CAAGGSEQFF. The chain combines TRBV7-8 with TRBJ2-1; perhaps TRBD2 as D (6 bases). CDR1 is SGHVS and CDR2 is FQNEAQ in the germline V gene. With 11 bases removed from V and 10 bases from J, the gap between germline ends came to 12 bases. This CDR3 comprises 10 residues.

The chain uses TRBV29-1 and TRBJ1-2; 7 nucleotides match TRBD1. Germline V gene data show CDR1 as SQVTM and CDR2 as ANQGSEA. The ends lost 3 bases at V and 3 bases at J; junction bases unmatched: 1. CDR3 length: 12 amino acids. CDR3 region: CSVEDRYYGYTF. For the CDR3, the DNA is TGCAGCGTTGAGGACAGGTACTATGGCTACACCTTC.

The chain has TRBV3-1 (or the pseudogene TRBV3-2) and TRBJ2-4; 7 nucleotides align to TRBD2. From germline, CDR1 is LGHDT and CDR2 YNNKEL (reference sequence). This CDR3 has 15 amino acids. J gave up 8 bases and V 1 base, and 8 bases lay outside the gene matches. The CDR3 region is CASSQGFAGRDIQYF. The CDR3 DNA reads TGTGCCAGCAGCCAAGGGTTCGCAGGGAGGGACATTCAGTACTTC.

V and J are TRBV18 and TRBJ1-2, with a possible D match to TRBD1 (5 bases). V was pared by 2 bases and J by 2 bases, with 9 bases between. Germline CDR1 is KGHSH and CDR2 is LQKENI. The CDR3 spans 14 residues. The CDR3 spells CASSPDRQNYGYTF. The CDR3, as DNA: TGTGCCAGCTCACCAGACAGACAAAACTATGGCTACACCTTC.

The chain joins TRBV6-5 to TRBJ1-4; no clear D. The CDR3 is 13 amino acids. V lost 11 bases to trimming and J lost 8 bases, with 18 bases between them. CDR1 is MNHEY and CDR2 is SVGAGI in the germline V gene. The CDR3 DNA reads TGTGCCGCTCGGGATCCGCTTGAGGAAAAACTGTTTTTT. Translating it yields CAARDPLEEKLFF.

This rearrangement joins TRBV19 to TRBJ1-2; TRBD1 matches at 8 bases. V trimming: 6 bases; J trimming: 3 bases; junction bases outside the gene matches: 9. This CDR3 is built from 15 residues. Germline V gene data show CDR1 as LNHDA and CDR2 as SQIVND (reference sequence). As DNA, the CDR3 is TGTGCCAGTAGCCAGCCAGGGGGCGCAGACTATGGCTACACCTTC. Its translation is CASSQPGGADYGYTF.